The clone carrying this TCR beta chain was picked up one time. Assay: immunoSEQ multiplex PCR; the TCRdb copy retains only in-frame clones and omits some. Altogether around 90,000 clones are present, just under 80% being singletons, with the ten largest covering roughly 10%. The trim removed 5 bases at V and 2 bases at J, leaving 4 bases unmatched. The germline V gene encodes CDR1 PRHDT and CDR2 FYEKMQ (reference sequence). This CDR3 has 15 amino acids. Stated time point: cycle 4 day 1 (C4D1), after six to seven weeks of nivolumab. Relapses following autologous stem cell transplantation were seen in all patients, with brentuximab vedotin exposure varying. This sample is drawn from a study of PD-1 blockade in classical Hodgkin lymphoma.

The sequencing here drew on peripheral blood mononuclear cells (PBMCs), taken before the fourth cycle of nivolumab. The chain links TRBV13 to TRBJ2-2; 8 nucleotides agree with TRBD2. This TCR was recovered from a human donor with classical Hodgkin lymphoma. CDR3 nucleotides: TGTGCCAGCAGCCCGCTAGCGGGTAACACCGGGGAGCTGTTTTTT. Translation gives CASSPLAGNTGELFF.